This T cell receptor beta chain was profiled in a study of blood T cells in healthy people across ages. General study points: Diversity of TCR beta correlated strongly with naive T cell percentage.

A word on this clonotype: Its antigen is unknown.

Next came a second PCR, run for about 7 to 12 cycles, which used a sample-barcoded 5' primer along with a J-beta primer mix. TCRdb re-called the 5' RACE reads through MiXCR, storing one row per CDR3 protein. Altogether about 800,000 distinct CDR3 sequences are present, around 50% being singletons, with the ten largest covering approximately 18%. Healthy Russian Caucasian donors spanned ages about 6 to 95 years. RNA extraction gave at least 5 micrograms of total RNA per sample. V gave up 1 base and J gave up 2 bases, with 17 bases separating them. CDR1 and CDR2 (germline): DFQATT, SNEGSKA (reference sequence). The CDR3 extends over 16 amino acids.

This receptor was identified in a man at least 80 years old in good health. Sequenced material: blood. V is TRBV20-1 and J is TRBJ2-5, with D unclear. In nucleotides, the CDR3 is TGCAGTGCTAGAGCTGGCAGATTAAGCCAACAAGAGACCCAGTACTTC. Its protein product is CSARAGRLSQQETQYF.